These T cell receptor beta chains were read from a single sample in a study of PD-L1 blockade in urothelial cancer. The assay was immunoSEQ multiplex PCR, and TCRdb's table has in-frame clones only and misses some. The profile covers under 80,000 clones, with more than 80% appearing a single time and more than 5% taken by the ten largest. Sequences were derived from PBMCs, sampled around atezolizumab (anti-PD-L1) treatment. The receptors stem from a man between 65 and 85 years old with urothelial cancer. Each CDR3 is given with its conserved first and last residue. The D gene is left open where the match is weak. Size is omitted from some rows. Given values are once, few, many or a class for expanded clones.

abundance,v_gene,j_gene,d_gene,CDR3nt,CDR3aa
.,TRBV19,TRBJ2-7,.,TGTGCCAGTAGTATATCCTCGGGACACTACGAGCAGTACTTC,CASSISSGHYEQYF
.,TRBV7-2,TRBJ2-5,TRBD2,TGTGCCAGCAGCCCCCTAGGAGCGGGAGTGGGAGAGACCCAGTACTTC,CASSPLGAGVGETQYF
.,TRBV27,TRBJ1-2,.,TGTGCCAGCAGTTTATCCGGGGGGGGATATGGCTACACCTTC,CASSLSGGGYGYTF
.,TRBV4-3,TRBJ2-5,.,TGCGCCAGCAGCCAAGATCCCCCGGGAGAGGAAGGAGAGACCCAGTACTTC,CASSQDPPGEEGETQYF
.,TRBV7-3,TRBJ1-1,.,TGTGCCAGCAGCTTCCAGGGAGGGAGCACTGAAGCTTTCTTT,CASSFQGGSTEAFF
.,TRBV27,TRBJ2-3,.,TGTGCCAGCAGTTTCCCGGAGGGAGATACGCAGTATTTT,CASSFPEGDTQYF
.,TRBV10-3,TRBJ2-7,.,TGTGCCATCAGTGTGGGAGGAGCTACCTACGAGCAGTACTTC,CAISVGGATYEQYF
.,TRBV27,TRBJ1-5,TRBD1,TGTGCCAGCAGTCCCTGGACAGGGGGCAGCAATCAGCCCCAGCATTTT,CASSPWTGGSNQPQHF
.,TRBV5-1,TRBJ2-2,TRBD1,TGCGCCAGCAGCCTACAGGGGGGTACCGGGGAGCTGTTTTTT,CASSLQGGTGELFF
.,TRBV5-6,TRBJ1-1,.,TGTGCCAGCTCCAACCGGGGGGGCAGCACTGAAGCTTTCTTT,CASSNRGGSTEAFF
.,TRBV7-9,TRBJ1-1,.,TGTGCCAGCAGCTTAGTTGCGGGGGGGATGAACACTGAAGCTTTCTTT,CASSLVAGGMNTEAFF
.,TRBV9,TRBJ2-7,TRBD1,TGTGCCAGCAGCCCGACAGGGGTCCCGGGGGAGCAGTACTTC,CASSPTGVPGEQYF
.,TRBV4-1,TRBJ2-1,TRBD2,TGCGCCAGCAGCCAAGATCGGACTAGCGGCCACAATGAGCAGTTCTTC,CASSQDRTSGHNEQFF
.,TRBV19,TRBJ1-1,TRBD1,TGTGCCAGTAGTATCAATACAGGGGCCGGGGCTGAAGCTTTCTTT,CASSINTGAGAEAFF
.,TRBV6-5,TRBJ1-2,.,TGTGCCAGCAGTTACTCGCCAGGGACAAATGGCTACACCTTC,CASSYSPGTNGYTF
.,TRBV28,TRBJ1-1,.,TGTGCCAGCAGTTCCACACCCCTGGACACTGAAGCTTTCTTT,CASSSTPLDTEAFF
.,TRBV5-1,TRBJ1-2,.,TGCGCCAGCAGCTTGGAGACAGGCTACAATGGCTACACCTTC,CASSLETGYNGYTF
.,TRBV19,TRBJ1-1,.,TGTGCCAGTAGTGGGAGGTTTGCAGCTTTCTTT,CASSGRFAAFF
once,TRBV5-5,TRBJ2-3,TRBD2,TGTGCCAGCAGCCTTATAGCGGGAGGGGGTGCAGATACGCAGTATTTT,CASSLIAGGGADTQYF
once,TRBV27,TRBJ1-1,.,TGTGCCAGCAGTTTATCGTCGGGGGGGACTGAAGCTTTCTTT,CASSLSSGGTEAFF
.,TRBV18,TRBJ1-4,.,TGTGCCAGCTCACCAGGGGCCTCTAATGAAAAACTGTTTTTT,CASSPGASNEKLFF
.,TRBV7-2,TRBJ1-1,TRBD1,TGTGCCAGCAGCTTAGGGCCTGACAGGGGCACTGAAGCTTTCTTT,CASSLGPDRGTEAFF
.,TRBV5-1,TRBJ2-5,.,TGCGCCAGCAGCTTGGGGGGAGAAGAGACCCAGTACTTC,CASSLGGEETQYF
.,TRBV9,TRBJ2-2,.,TGTGCCAGCAGCGTAGAGGAGGGTGAGGACACCGGGGAGCTGTTTTTT,CASSVEEGEDTGELFF
.,TRBV29-1,TRBJ2-5,.,TGCAGCGGTGGAGGGGAGACCCAGTACTTC,CSGGGETQYF
.,TRBV9,TRBJ2-1,TRBD2,TGTGCCAGCAGCGTAGGGCGGGGGGGATACAATGAGCAGTTCTTC,CASSVGRGGYNEQFF
.,TRBV5-1,TRBJ1-2,TRBD1,TGCGCCAGCAGCCCTACAGGGGATAACTATGGCTACACCTTC,CASSPTGDNYGYTF
once,TRBV2,TRBJ2-3,TRBD1,TGTGCCAGCAGAGCCCGGGACAGGGGGACGCAGTATTTT,CASRARDRGTQYF